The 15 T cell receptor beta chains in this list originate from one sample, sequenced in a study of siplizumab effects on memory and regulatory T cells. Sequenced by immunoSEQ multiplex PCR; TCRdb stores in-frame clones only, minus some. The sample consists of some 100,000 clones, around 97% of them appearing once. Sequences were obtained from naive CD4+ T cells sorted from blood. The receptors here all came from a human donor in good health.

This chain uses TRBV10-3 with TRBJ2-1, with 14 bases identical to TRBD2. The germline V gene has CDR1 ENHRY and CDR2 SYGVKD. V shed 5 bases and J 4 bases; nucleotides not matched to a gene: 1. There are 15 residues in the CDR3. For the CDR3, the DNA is TGTGCCATCAGTTGGACTAGCGGGGGGTACAATGAGCAGTTCTTC. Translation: CAISWTSGGYNEQFF.

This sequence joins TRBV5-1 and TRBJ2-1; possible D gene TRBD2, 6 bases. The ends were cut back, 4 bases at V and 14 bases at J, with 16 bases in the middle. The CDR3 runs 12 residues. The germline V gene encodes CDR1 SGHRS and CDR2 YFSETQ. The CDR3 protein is CASSRGTGPEFF. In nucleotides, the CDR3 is TGCGCCAGCAGCCGCGGGACGGGCCCGGAGTTCTTC. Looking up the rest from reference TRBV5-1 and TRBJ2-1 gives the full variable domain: KAGVTQTPRYLIKTRGQQVTLSCSPISGHRSVSWYQQTPGQGLQFLFEYFSETQRNKGNFPGRFSGRQFSNSRSEMNVSTLELGDSALYLCASSRGTGPEFFGPGTRLTVL.

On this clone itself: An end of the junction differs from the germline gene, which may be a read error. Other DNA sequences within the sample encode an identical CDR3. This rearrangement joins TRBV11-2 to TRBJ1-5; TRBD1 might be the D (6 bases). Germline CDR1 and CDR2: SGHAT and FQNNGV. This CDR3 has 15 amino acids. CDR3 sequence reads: CASSSSDRYNQPQHF. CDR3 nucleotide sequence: TGTGCCAGCAGCTCGTCGGACAGATATAATCAACCCCAGCATTTT.

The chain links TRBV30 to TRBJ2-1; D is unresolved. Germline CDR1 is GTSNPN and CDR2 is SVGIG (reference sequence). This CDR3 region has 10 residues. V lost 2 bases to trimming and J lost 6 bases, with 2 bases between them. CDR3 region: CAWSTNEQFF. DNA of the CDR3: TGTGCCTGGAGTACCAATGAGCAGTTCTTC.

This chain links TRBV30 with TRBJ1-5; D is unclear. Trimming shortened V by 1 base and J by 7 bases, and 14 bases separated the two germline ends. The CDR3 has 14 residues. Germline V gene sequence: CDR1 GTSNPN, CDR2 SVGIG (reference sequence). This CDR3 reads CAWSDGGAGQPQHF. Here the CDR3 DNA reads TGTGCCTGGAGTGACGGAGGCGCGGGACAGCCCCAGCATTTT.

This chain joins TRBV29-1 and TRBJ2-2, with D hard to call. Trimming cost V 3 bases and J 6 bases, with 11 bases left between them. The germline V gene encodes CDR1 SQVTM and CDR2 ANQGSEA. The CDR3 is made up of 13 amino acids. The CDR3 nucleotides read TGCAGCGTTGAGTCGGTAGGGCCCGGGGAGCTGTTTTTT. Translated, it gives CSVESVGPGELFF.

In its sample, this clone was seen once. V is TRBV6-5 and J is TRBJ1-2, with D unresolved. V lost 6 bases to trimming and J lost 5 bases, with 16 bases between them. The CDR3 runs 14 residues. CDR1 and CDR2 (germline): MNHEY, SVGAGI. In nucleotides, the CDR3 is TGTGCCAGCAGCCCTCATGCCGAGGCATATGGCTACACCTTC. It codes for CASSPHAEAYGYTF.

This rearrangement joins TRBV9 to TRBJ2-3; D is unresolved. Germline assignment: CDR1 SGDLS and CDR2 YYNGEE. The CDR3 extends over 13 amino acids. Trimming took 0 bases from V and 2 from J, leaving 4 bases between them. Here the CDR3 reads CASSVGPTDTQYF. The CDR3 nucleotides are TGTGCCAGCAGCGTAGGACCCACAGATACGCAGTATTTT.

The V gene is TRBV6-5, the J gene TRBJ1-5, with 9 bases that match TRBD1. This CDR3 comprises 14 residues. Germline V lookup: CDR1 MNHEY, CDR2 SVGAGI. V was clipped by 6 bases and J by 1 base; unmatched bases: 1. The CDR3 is CASRGTGSNQPQHF. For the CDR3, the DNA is TGTGCCAGCAGGGGGACAGGGAGCAATCAGCCCCAGCATTTT.

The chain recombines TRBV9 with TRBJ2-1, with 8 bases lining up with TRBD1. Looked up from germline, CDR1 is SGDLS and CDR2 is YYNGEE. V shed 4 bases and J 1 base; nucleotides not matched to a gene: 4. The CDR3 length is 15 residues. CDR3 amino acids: CASSPRTGSYNEQFF. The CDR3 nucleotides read TGTGCCAGCAGCCCACGGACAGGGTCCTACAATGAGCAGTTCTTC. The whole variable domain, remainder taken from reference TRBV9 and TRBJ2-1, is DSGVTQTPKHLITATGQRVTLRCSPRSGDLSVYWYQQSLDQGLQFLIQYYNGEERAKGNILERFSAQQFPDLHSELNLSSLELGDSALYFCASSPRTGSYNEQFFGPGTRLTVL.

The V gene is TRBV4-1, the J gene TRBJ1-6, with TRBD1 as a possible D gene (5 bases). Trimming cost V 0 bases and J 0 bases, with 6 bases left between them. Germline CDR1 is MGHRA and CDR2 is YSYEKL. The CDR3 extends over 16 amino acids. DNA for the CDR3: TGCGCCAGCAGCCAAGACAGGGTCTCCTATAATTCACCCCTCCACTTT. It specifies CASSQDRVSYNSPLHF.

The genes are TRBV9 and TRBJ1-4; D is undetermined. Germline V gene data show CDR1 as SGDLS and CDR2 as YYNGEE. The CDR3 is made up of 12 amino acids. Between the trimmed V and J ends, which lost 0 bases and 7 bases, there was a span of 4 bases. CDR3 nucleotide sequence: TGTGCCAGCAGCGTAGGAAGTGAAAAACTGTTTTTT. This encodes CASSVGSEKLFF.

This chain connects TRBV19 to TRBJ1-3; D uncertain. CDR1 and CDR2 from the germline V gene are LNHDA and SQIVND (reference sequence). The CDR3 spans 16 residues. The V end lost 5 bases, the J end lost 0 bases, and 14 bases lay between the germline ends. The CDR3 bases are TGTGCCAGTAGTTCCGGACCGACGAGCTCTGGAAACACCATATATTTT. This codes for CASSSGPTSSGNTIYF. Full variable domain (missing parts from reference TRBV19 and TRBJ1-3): DGGITQSPKYLFRKEGQNVTLSCEQNLNHDAMYWYRQDPGQGLRLIYYSQIVNDFQKGDIAEGYSVSREKKESFPLTVTSAQKNPTAFYLCASSSGPTSSGNTIYFGEGSWLTVV.

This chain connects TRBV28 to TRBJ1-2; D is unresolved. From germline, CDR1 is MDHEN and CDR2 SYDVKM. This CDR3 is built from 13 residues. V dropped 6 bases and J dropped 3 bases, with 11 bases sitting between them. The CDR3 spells CASRLLTDYGYTF. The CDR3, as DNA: TGTGCCAGCAGACTACTGACCGACTATGGCTACACCTTC.

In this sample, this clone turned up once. The CDR3 spells CASGSGQGSRDEQFF. The CDR3 DNA follows: TGTGCTAGTGGCTCGGGACAGGGGAGTCGCGATGAGCAGTTCTTC. The gene calls are TRBV12-5 and TRBJ2-1; TRBD1 matches 10 bases. CDR3 length: 15 residues. Trimming took 6 bases from V and 8 from J; bases not matched to a gene: 10. Germline V CDR1 and CDR2: LGHNT, FRNRAP.